This passage covers 21 T cell receptor beta chains from one sample sequenced in a study of T cells in localized non-small cell lung cancer. Sequencing was performed with immunoSEQ multiplex PCR; in TCRdb, only in-frame clones are kept and a portion is missing. The sample contains fewer than 20,000 clones, 85% to 90% of which appear only once. Sequenced material: peripheral blood mononuclear cells, taken before any cancer treatment. Receptors originate from a woman aged 35 to 69 with stage III lung adenocarcinoma.

The V and J genes are TRBV4-3 and TRBJ1-3; D is uncertain. V was shortened by 0 bases and J by 2 bases, with 11 bases between the two germline ends. CDR3 length: 16 amino acids. Germline V CDR1 and CDR2: LGHNA, YSLEER. DNA for the CDR3: TGCGCCAGCAGCCAAGATCGGAGGGTCCCTGGAAACACCATATATTTT. It codes for CASSQDRRVPGNTIYF.

The V gene is TRBV27, the J gene TRBJ1-1, with a weak D call TRBD1 (6 bases). This CDR3 comprises 17 residues. CDR1 is MNHEY and CDR2 is SMNVEV in the germline V gene (reference sequence). Deletions cut 5 bases from V and 5 bases from J, with 24 bases between. CDR3: CASSPLLVRGAQTEAFF. The CDR3 nucleotides read TGTGCCAGCAGTCCCCTCCTTGTGAGGGGGGCGCAGACTGAAGCTTTCTTT.

The V call is TRBV27, the J call TRBJ1-2; no firm D call. The V gene lost 5 bases and the J gene lost 3 bases, with 19 bases spanning the gap. From germline, CDR1 is MNHEY and CDR2 SMNVEV (reference sequence). This CDR3 region has 16 residues. The DNA of the CDR3 is TGTGCCAGCAGTCCGGCCTCGAGGGTCGGGGACTATGGCTACACCTTC. Translated, it gives CASSPASRVGDYGYTF.

The genes are TRBV6-5 and TRBJ2-2, with D possibly TRBD2 on 5 matching bases. V lost 10 bases to trimming and J lost 4 bases, with 10 bases between them. This CDR3 contains 12 residues. Germline assignment: CDR1 MNHEY and CDR2 SVGAGI. The CDR3 DNA reads as TGTGCCACGGGGTTAATCACCGGGGAGCTGTTTTTT. This sequence encodes CATGLITGELFF.

The V gene is TRBV5-5, the J gene TRBJ2-3; D unclear. V lost 6 bases and J 5 bases, leaving 19 bases between the germline ends. CDR1 is SGHKS, CDR2 YYEKEE, per germline (reference sequence). This CDR3 is 15 amino acids long. The CDR3 nucleotides read TGTGCCAGCACCCTTGACCCGTACGGAGTAGATACGCAGTATTTT. This sequence encodes CASTLDPYGVDTQYF.

This clone appeared a single time. The chain has TRBV5-5 and TRBJ1-6; maybe TRBD1 (5 bases). Germline V gene lookup returns CDR1 SGHKS and CDR2 YYEKEE (reference sequence). This CDR3 spans 14 amino acids. V was trimmed by 0 bases and J by 15 bases, leaving 16 bases between them. The CDR3 region is CASSLGGHADFLHF. CDR3 in DNA: TGTGCCAGCAGCTTGGGTGGACACGCCGATTTCCTCCACTTT.

The chain has TRBV7-7 and TRBJ2-3; 9 nucleotides match TRBD1. There are 15 residues in the CDR3. V shed 4 bases and J 7 bases; nucleotides not matched to a gene: 9. CDR1 is SSHAT, CDR2 FNYEAQ, per germline (reference sequence). The CDR3 DNA sequence: TGTGCCAGCAGCTCCAACCCGGGACAGGGTAATACGCAGTATTTT. Protein: CASSSNPGQGNTQYF.

J is TRBJ1-2 and V is TRBV20-1, with D maybe TRBD1 (5 bases). Germline-derived CDR1 and CDR2 are DFQATT and SNEGSKA (reference sequence). This CDR3 region has 11 residues. Between the trimmed V and J ends, which lost 5 bases and 5 bases, there was a span of 9 bases. Here the CDR3 reads CSARRVYGYTF. Written as DNA, the CDR3 is TGCAGTGCTCGCAGGGTATATGGCTACACCTTC.

The chain employs TRBV11-2 and TRBJ2-3; D remains ambiguous. Trimming left V 1 base short and J 3 bases short, with 5 bases between. The CDR3 is made up of 13 amino acids. The germline CDR1 and CDR2 sequences are SGHAT and FQNNGV. The CDR3 DNA sequence: TGTGCCAGCAGCTTAGTCCAGACAGATACGCAGTATTTT. Its protein is CASSLVQTDTQYF. Full variable domain (remainder filled in from reference TRBV11-2 and TRBJ2-3): EAGVAQSPRYKIIEKRQSVAFWCNPISGHATLYWYQQILGQGPKLLIQFQNNGVVDDSQLPKDRFSAERLKGVDSTLKIQPAKLEDSAVYLCASSLVQTDTQYFGPGTRLTVL.

The chain combines TRBV19 with TRBJ1-1, with D tentatively TRBD1 (5 bases). This CDR3 has 14 amino acids. The germline V gene has CDR1 LNHDA and CDR2 SQIVND (reference sequence). Deletions cut 7 bases from V and 1 base from J, with 13 bases between. CDR3 residues: CASKDRGSNTEAFF. The CDR3 DNA is TGTGCCAGTAAGGATAGGGGCTCGAACACTGAAGCTTTCTTT.

The chain combines TRBV30 with TRBJ1-4; 8 bases are a match to TRBD1. CDR1 is GTSNPN and CDR2 is SVGIG in the germline V gene (reference sequence). The ends lost 3 bases at V and 7 bases at J; junction bases unmatched: 4. This CDR3 comprises 13 residues. CDR3 DNA sequence: TGTGCCTGGAGGAAACAGGGGGTTGAAAAACTGTTTTTT. Protein sequence: CAWRKQGVEKLFF. Full variable domain (missing parts from reference TRBV30 and TRBJ1-4): SQTIHQWPATLVQPVGSPLSLECTVEGTSNPNLYWYRQAAGRGLQLLFYSVGIGQISSEVPQNLSASRPQDRQFILSSKKLLLSDSGFYLCAWRKQGVEKLFFGSGTQLSVL.

This chain joins TRBV6-5 and TRBJ1-1; D gene uncertain. Trimming pared 3 bases from V and 1 base from J, leaving 3 bases between. CDR1 is MNHEY, CDR2 SVGAGI, per germline. CDR3 length: 12 residues. The CDR3 reads CASSYPNTEAFF. The CDR3 nucleotides read TGTGCCAGCAGTTATCCGAACACTGAAGCTTTCTTT.

The V call is TRBV6-5, the J call TRBJ2-3, with D possibly matching TRBD2 (5 bases). The germline gives CDR1 MNHEY, CDR2 SVGAGI. The CDR3 sequence is 15 residues long. V lost 7 bases to trimming and J lost 2 bases, with 16 bases between them. CDR3 coding DNA: TGTGCCAGCACCATACGCGGGTTTTCCACAGATACGCAGTATTTT. Its translation: CASTIRGFSTDTQYF.

CDR3 loop: CASSLGQGYEQYF. The CDR3 DNA is TGTGCCAGCTCACTGGGACAGGGCTACGAGCAGTACTTC. This chain links TRBV18 with TRBJ2-7; 9 nucleotides agree with TRBD1. Germline lookup yields CDR1 KGHSH and CDR2 LQKENI. V trimming: 4 bases; J trimming: 3 bases; junction bases outside the gene matches: 1. The CDR3 length is 13 residues.

This rearrangement joins TRBV7-2 to TRBJ2-3; 8 bases are a match to TRBD2. Per germline, CDR1 SGHTA and CDR2 FQGNSA. This CDR3 comprises 16 residues. The V and J ends lost 5 bases and 0 bases, in that order; junction bases with no gene match: 7. In DNA form, the CDR3 reads TGTGCCAGCAGCCGCAACTTAGCGGGGAGCACAGATACGCAGTATTTT. This codes for CASSRNLAGSTDTQYF. Full variable domain (missing parts from reference TRBV7-2 and TRBJ2-3): GAGVSQSPSNKVTEKGKDVELRCDPISGHTALYWYRQSLGQGLEFLIYFQGNSAPDKSGLPSDRFSAERTGGSVSTLTIQRTQQEDSAVYLCASSRNLAGSTDTQYFGPGTRLTVL.

This clone was observed a handful of times. CDR3 coding DNA: TGTGCCAGCAGTCCCGACGCCAACGAGCAGTACTTC. It codes for CASSPDANEQYF. V usage is TRBV6-5 and J usage is TRBJ2-7; D not certain. This CDR3 has 12 residues. With 5 bases removed from V and 5 bases from J, the gap between germline ends came to 10 bases. Germline-derived CDR1 and CDR2 are MNHEY and SVGAGI.

This clone came up once. V gene TRBV30 combines with J gene TRBJ1-5; D possibly corresponds to TRBD1 (6 bases). This CDR3 has 12 residues. Germline V CDR1 and CDR2: GTSNPN, SVGIG (reference sequence). The germline V and J ends were trimmed by 7 bases and 4 bases, with 11 bases remaining between them. The CDR3 sequence is CASGQFNQPQHF. For the CDR3, the DNA is TGTGCCTCAGGACAGTTTAATCAGCCCCAGCATTTT.

The chain recombines TRBV5-1 with TRBJ2-7, with D uncertain. The CDR3 spans 14 residues. Germline V CDR1 and CDR2: SGHRS, YFSETQ. V was cut by 0 bases and J by 0 bases, with 7 bases left in between. CDR3: CASSLGRDSYEQYF. The CDR3 DNA reads TGCGCCAGCAGCTTGGGACGTGACTCCTACGAGCAGTACTTC.

A single count supports this clone. As DNA, the CDR3 is TGCGCCAGCAGCCAAGAATGGGCAGAGGGACTAGCGGGATGGTACGAGCAGTACTTC. This codes for CASSQEWAEGLAGWYEQYF. The rearrangement links TRBV4-1 to TRBJ2-7, with 13 bases identical to TRBD2. In germline, CDR1 is MGHRA, CDR2 YSYEKL. J gave up 4 bases and V 0 bases, and 12 bases lay outside the gene matches. The CDR3 covers 19 residues.

V usage is TRBV7-2 and J usage is TRBJ2-4; TRBD1 is a possible D gene (5 bases). Germline assignment: CDR1 SGHTA and CDR2 FQGNSA. V was clipped by 3 bases and J by 5 bases, with 8 bases between them. This CDR3 is 13 amino acids long. Here the CDR3 DNA reads TGTGCCAGCAGCTTTAGGGGCCAAAACATTCAGTACTTC. This gives the protein CASSFRGQNIQYF.

The V call is TRBV6-5, the J call TRBJ2-3; a weak D match, TRBD2 (5 bases). The CDR3 spans 14 residues. V lost 4 bases and J lost 4, with 12 bases in between. Germline assignment: CDR1 MNHEY and CDR2 SVGAGI. The CDR3 sequence is CASSSGPGSDTQYF. CDR3 nucleotides: TGTGCCAGCAGTTCCGGCCCGGGATCAGATACGCAGTATTTT.